The 6 T cell receptor beta chains below come from one sample, sequenced in a study of OX40 agonist ivuxolimab in advanced cancers. Repertoires were generated with immunoSEQ multiplex PCR, while TCRdb's copy carries only in-frame clones and drops some. Among under 140,000 clones listed, roughly 89% were seen once. Sequences were derived from CD4+ or CD8+ T cells sorted from blood, sampled in a trial of the OX40 agonist ivuxolimab. These receptors all come from an adult with an advanced solid tumor such as melanoma, head and neck, liver or kidney cancer.

V gene TRBV7-3 combines with J gene TRBJ2-2, with 11 bases that match TRBD1. This CDR3 is built from 19 residues. J gave up 1 base and V 6 bases, and 13 bases lay outside the gene matches. Germline lookup yields CDR1 SGHTA and CDR2 FQGTGA. CDR3 sequence: CASSLRGTGGKENTGELFF. The DNA of the CDR3 is TGTGCCAGCAGTCTCAGGGGGACAGGGGGAAAAGAGAACACCGGGGAGCTGTTTTTT.

The chain carries TRBV5-6 and TRBJ1-2; no clear D gene. The CDR3 totals 12 residues. With 0 bases removed from V and 6 bases from J, the gap between germline ends came to 6 bases. Germline-derived CDR1 and CDR2 are SGHDT and YYEEEE. Written as DNA, the CDR3 is TGTGCCAGCAGCTTGGTCTCGGATGGCTACACCTTC. Translating it yields CASSLVSDGYTF.

The genes are TRBV21-1 and TRBJ1-1; the table's D call, TRBD1, was not checked against the DNA. TRBV21-1 is a recognized pseudogene. This CDR3 region has 17 residues. CDR3 in amino acids: CASSKGGGGAMFTEAFF. DNA of the CDR3: TGTGCCAGCAGCAAAGGAGGAGGGGGCGCAATGTTCACTGAAGCTTTCTTT.

The V gene is TRBV6-1, the J gene TRBJ1-1, with D unclear. This CDR3 region has 12 residues. Germline CDR1 is MNHNS and CDR2 is SASEGT. Trimming removed 10 bases at V and 5 bases at J, with 14 bases between. CDR3 protein: CATTAIKTEAFF. CDR3 sequence (DNA): TGTGCCACCACAGCTATCAAGACTGAAGCTTTCTTT.

The chain has TRBV4-1 and TRBJ1-1, with no clear D. Germline V gene lookup returns CDR1 MGHRA and CDR2 YSYEKL. The CDR3 is 14 residues long. V was pared by 0 bases and J by 1 base, with 6 bases between. CDR3 amino acids: CASSQDPENTEAFF. As DNA, the CDR3 is TGCGCCAGCAGCCAAGATCCGGAGAACACTGAAGCTTTCTTT.

The chain has TRBV19 and TRBJ1-1; TRBD1 matches 7 bases. The CDR3 loop spans 15 amino acids. Germline V gene sequence: CDR1 LNHDA, CDR2 SQIVND (reference sequence). V gave up 6 bases and J gave up 1 base; unmatched junction bases: 8. CDR3 loop: CASRIPDRSNTEAFF. In DNA, the CDR3 is TGTGCCAGTAGGATCCCGGACAGGTCGAACACTGAAGCTTTCTTT. The full variable domain, with the rest looked up from reference TRBV19 and TRBJ1-1, is DGGITQSPKYLFRKEGQNVTLSCEQNLNHDAMYWYRQDPGQGLRLIYYSQIVNDFQKGDIAEGYSVSREKKESFPLTVTSAQKNPTAFYLCASRIPDRSNTEAFFGQGTRLTVV.